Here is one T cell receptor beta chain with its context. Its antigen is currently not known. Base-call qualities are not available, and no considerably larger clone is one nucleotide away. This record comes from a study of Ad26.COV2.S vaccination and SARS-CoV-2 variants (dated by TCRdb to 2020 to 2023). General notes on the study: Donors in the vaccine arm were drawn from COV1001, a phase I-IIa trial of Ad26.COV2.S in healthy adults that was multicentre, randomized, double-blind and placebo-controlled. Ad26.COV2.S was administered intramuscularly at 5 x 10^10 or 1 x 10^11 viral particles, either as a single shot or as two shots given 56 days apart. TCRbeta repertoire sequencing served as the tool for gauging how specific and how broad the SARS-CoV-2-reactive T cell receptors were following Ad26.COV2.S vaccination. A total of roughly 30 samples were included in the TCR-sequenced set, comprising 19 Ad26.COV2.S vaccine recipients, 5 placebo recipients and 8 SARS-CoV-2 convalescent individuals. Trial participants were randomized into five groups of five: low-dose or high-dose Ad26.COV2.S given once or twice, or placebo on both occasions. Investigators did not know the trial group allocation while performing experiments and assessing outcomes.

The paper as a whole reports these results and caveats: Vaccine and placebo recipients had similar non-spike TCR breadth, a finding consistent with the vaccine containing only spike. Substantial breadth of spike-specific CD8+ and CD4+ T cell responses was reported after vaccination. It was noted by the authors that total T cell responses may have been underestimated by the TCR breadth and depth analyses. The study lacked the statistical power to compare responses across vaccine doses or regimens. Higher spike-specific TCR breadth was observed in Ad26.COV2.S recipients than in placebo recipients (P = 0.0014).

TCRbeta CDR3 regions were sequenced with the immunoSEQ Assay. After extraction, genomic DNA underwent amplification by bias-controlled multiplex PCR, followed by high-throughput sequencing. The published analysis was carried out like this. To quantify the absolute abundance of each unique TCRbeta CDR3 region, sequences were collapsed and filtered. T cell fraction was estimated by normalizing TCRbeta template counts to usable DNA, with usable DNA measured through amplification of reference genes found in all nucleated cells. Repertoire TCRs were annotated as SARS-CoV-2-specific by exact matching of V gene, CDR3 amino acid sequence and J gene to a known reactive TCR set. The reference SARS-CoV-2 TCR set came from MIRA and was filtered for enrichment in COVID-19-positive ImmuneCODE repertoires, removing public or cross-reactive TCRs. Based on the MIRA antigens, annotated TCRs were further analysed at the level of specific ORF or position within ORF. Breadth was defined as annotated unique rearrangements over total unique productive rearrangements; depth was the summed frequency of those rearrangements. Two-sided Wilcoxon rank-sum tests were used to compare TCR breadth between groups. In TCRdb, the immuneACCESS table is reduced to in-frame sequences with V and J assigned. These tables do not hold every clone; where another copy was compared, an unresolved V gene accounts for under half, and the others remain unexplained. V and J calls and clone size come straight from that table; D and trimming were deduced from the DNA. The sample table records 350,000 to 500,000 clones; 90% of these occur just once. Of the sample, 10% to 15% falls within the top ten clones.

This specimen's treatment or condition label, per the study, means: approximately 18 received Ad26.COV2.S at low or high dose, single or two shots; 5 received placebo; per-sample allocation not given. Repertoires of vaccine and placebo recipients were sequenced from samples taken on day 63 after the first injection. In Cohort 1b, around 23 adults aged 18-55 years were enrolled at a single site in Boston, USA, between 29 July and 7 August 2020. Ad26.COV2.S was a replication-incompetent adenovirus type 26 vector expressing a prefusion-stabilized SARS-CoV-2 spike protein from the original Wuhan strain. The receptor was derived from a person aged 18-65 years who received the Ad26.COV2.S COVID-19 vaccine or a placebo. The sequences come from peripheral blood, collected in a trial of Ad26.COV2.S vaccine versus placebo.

DNA sequence: TGTGCCAGCTCATCTCGCCCCAGGGTCGAGCAGTACTTC. Translated, this is CASSSRPRVEQYF. The chain is encoded by TRBV18 joined to TRBJ2-7; D gene: possibly TRBD1, on 5 matching bases. V is reduced by 5 bases and J by 6 bases, leaving a spacing of 14 bases between them. The CDR3 starts with the cysteine, ends with the phenylalanine, and has 13 residues. Solely the CDR3 DNA is kept, with 39 bases framed from the first base. CDR1 and CDR2, looked up from the germline V gene, are KGHSH and LQKENI.